This T cell receptor (beta chain) was sequenced in a study of T cell changes during pregnancy in multiple sclerosis. Measured with immunoSEQ multiplex PCR; TCRdb has only the in-frame clones, and not every one. The sample consists of about 83,000 clones, about 96% of them appearing once. The CDR3 runs 14 residues. V lost 6 bases to trimming and J lost 6 bases, with 16 bases between them. Germline V CDR1 and CDR2: MNHEY, SVGAGI. This clone appeared once. This specimen was peripheral blood, taken in the second trimester of pregnancy. The chain uses TRBV6-5 and TRBJ2-3; no clear D. The TCR was taken from a female donor with multiple sclerosis, enrolled in a pregnancy study. The CDR3: CASSSTAGFDTQYF. CDR3 in DNA: TGTGCCAGCAGCTCCACGGCAGGTTTCGATACGCAGTATTTT.